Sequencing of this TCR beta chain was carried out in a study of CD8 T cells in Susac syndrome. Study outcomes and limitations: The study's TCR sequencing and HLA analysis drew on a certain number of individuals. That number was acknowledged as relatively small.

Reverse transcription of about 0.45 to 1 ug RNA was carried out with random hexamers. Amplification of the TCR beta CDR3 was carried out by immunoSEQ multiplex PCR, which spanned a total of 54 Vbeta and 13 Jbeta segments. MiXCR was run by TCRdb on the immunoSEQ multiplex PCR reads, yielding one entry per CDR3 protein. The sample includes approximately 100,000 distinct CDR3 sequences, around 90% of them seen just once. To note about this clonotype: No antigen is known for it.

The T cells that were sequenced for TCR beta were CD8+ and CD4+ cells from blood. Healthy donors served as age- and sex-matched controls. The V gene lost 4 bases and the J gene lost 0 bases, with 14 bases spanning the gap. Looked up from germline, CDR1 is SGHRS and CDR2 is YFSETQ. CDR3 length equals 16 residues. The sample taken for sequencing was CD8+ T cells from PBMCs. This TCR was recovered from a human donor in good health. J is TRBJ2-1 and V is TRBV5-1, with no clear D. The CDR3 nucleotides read TGCGCCAGCAGCCGCTCTGGGTTGGGCTCCTACAATGAGCAGTTCTTC. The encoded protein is CASSRSGLGSYNEQFF.